What follows is one T cell receptor (beta chain) and its context. The antigen is not known. Repertoires were generated with immunoSEQ multiplex PCR, while TCRdb's copy carries only in-frame clones and drops some. The sample carries under 550,000 clones, 90% to 96% recorded once. CD4+ cells underwent separation, giving CD45RA+ naive and CD45RA-negative memory subsets. The entry originates in a study of shared clonotypes between healthy human individuals. The study's findings and limits: An anticipated effect of sequencing depth on clonotype sharing among donors was recognized. The study found about 5% of naive CD4 clonotypes shared across several donors. Naive subsets generally exceeded memory subsets in estimated richness.

This CDR3 spans 14 amino acids. The germline CDR1 and CDR2 sequences are LNHDA and SQIVND (reference sequence). With V trimmed by 5 bases and J by 6 bases, 10 bases remained unmatched. Sequencing used naive CD4+ T cells sorted from blood. Noted subset: CD45RA+ positively selected. The rearrangement links TRBV19 to TRBJ2-7; 7 bases agree with TRBD2. The origin of this receptor is a woman in her 30s in good health. CDR3 in DNA: TGTGCCAGTAGTGGCCTAGCGGAATTCGGCGAGCAGTACTTC. It specifies CASSGLAEFGEQYF.